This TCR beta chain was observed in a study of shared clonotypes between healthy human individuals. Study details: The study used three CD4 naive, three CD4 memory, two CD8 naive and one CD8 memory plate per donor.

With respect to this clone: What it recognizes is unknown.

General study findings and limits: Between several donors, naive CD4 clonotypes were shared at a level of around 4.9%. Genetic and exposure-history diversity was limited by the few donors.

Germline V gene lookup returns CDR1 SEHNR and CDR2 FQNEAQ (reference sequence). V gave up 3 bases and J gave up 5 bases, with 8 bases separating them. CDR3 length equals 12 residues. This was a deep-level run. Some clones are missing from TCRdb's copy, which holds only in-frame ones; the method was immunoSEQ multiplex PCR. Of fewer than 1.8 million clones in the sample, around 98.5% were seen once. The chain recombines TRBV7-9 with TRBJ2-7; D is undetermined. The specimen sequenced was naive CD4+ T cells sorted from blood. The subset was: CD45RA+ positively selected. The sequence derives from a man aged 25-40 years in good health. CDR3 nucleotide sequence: TGTGCCAGCAGCTTGGTGACCGACGAGCAGTACTTC. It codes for CASSLVTDEQYF.